The next 24 T cell receptor beta chains were all read from a single sample in a study of tumor and adjacent non-tumor tissue in lung cancer. TCRbeta libraries were built with three rounds of nested PCR, modified from ARM-PCR. In TCRdb, the multiplex PCR reads were re-called with MiXCR into one record per CDR3 protein. The table has some 120,000 distinct CDR3 sequences, approximately 71% seen once. This sample's RNA came from whole unsorted tissue. Input material: lung tumor tissue. The receptor set was obtained from a man aged 25 to 40 with non-small cell lung cancer.

Points on this clonotype: This may come from a read error, since a much larger clone is one base off. CDR3 DNA: TGTGCCAGCAGTAAAAAATCCACAGATCCGCAGTATTTT. It translates to CASSKKSTDPQYF. The chain links TRBV6-5 to TRBJ2-3; D is unresolved. This CDR3 region has 13 residues. Germline CDR1 reads MNHEY; CDR2 reads SVGAGI.

For this clonotype: The junction departs from the called germline gene at one end, perhaps through a read error. This chain connects TRBV11-2 to TRBJ2-3; either TRBD1 or TRBD2 may supply D (6 bases each). From germline, CDR1 is SGHAT and CDR2 FQNNGV. The CDR3 loop spans 17 amino acids. Here the CDR3 DNA reads TGTGACAGCAGTTTTTACCCAAGGGGGGTACATACAGATACGCAGTATTTT. Its translation is CDSSFYPRGVHTDTQYF.

A remark on this clonotype: A read error may explain this, as a much larger clone is one base away. The rearrangement joins TRBV5-6 to TRBJ2-5, with D perhaps TRBD1 or TRBD2 (5 bases each). This CDR3 contains 15 residues. Germline V gene data show CDR1 as SGHDT and CDR2 as YYEEEE. CDR3 coding DNA: TGTGCCAGCAGCGAAATGGGACCCCTCCAAGAGGCCCAGTACTTC. Protein product: CASSEMGPLQEAQYF.

A note on this clonotype: This could be a read error, since a much larger clone is one nucleotide away. The chain employs TRBV6-1 and TRBJ1-1, with D uncertain. The V gene lost 4 bases and the J gene lost 5 bases, with 11 bases spanning the gap. The germline CDR1 and CDR2 sequences are MNHNS and SASEGT. The CDR3 extends over 13 amino acids. CDR3: CASSGDWETEAFF. The CDR3, as DNA: TGTGCCAGCAGTGGAGATTGGGAGACTGAAGCTTTCTTT.

This clonotype was seen repeatedly, ten times or more. This chain connects TRBV4-1 to TRBJ1-1; no reliable D call. This CDR3 comprises 13 residues. Germline CDR1 is MGHRA and CDR2 is YSYEKL. The ends were cut back, 6 bases at V and 4 bases at J, with 12 bases in the middle. In nucleotides, the CDR3 is TGCGCCAGCAGGGGTGGGAGAGGCACTGAAGCTTTCTTT. Amino acid sequence: CASRGGRGTEAFF.

This clonotype was seen repeatedly, ten times or more. The V call is TRBV11-2, the J call TRBJ1-3; D uncertain. The CDR3 runs 12 residues. V was pared by 5 bases and J by 1 base, with 3 bases between. The germline V gene encodes CDR1 SGHAT and CDR2 FQNNGV. The CDR3 spells CASSQSGNTIYF. The CDR3 nucleotides read TGTGCCAGCAGCCAGTCTGGAAACACCATATATTTT.

This clonotype was counted ten times or more. This sequence joins TRBV24-1 and TRBJ2-2, with D tentatively TRBD2 (6 bases). The V end was cut by 3 bases, the J end by 7 bases, with 23 bases between. This CDR3 has 18 residues. Germline assignment: CDR1 KGHDR and CDR2 SFDVKD. The CDR3 region is CATSDNSRHGGKVGELFF. DNA of the CDR3: TGTGCCACCAGTGATAATTCTCGACATGGGGGGAAGGTCGGGGAGCTGTTTTTT.

The genes are TRBV6-5 and TRBJ1-1; D remains unclear. The V and J ends lost 2 bases and 7 bases respectively, with 14 bases between them. The V gene's germline CDR1 is MNHEY and CDR2 SVGAGI. CDR3 length: 14 amino acids. The CDR3 protein is CASSYNRNSLEAFF. CDR3 DNA: TGTGCCAGCAGTTACAACCGTAACAGCCTTGAAGCTTTCTTT.

Concerning this clonotype itself: The junction does not match germline at one end; this may be a read error. The chain employs TRBV11-1 and TRBJ2-7, with 9 bases matching TRBD1. Germline CDR1 reads SGHAT; CDR2 reads FQDESV (reference sequence). This CDR3 is built from 16 residues. The CDR3 is CASSFPGGTGSEERYF. The CDR3 DNA sequence: TGTGCCAGCAGCTTCCCAGGTGGGACAGGGAGTGAAGAGCGGTACTTC. Looking up the rest from reference TRBV11-1 and TRBJ2-7 gives the full variable domain: EAEVAQSPRYKITEKSQAVAFWCDPISGHATLYWYRQILGQGPELLVQFQDESVVDDSQLPKDRFSAERLKGVDSTLKIQPAELGDSAMYLCASSFPGGTGSEERYFGPGTRLTVT.

Note on this clonotype: No conserved phenylalanine or tryptophan ends this CDR3, so it is likely a read error. The chain carries TRBV6-5 and TRBJ2-2; TRBD2 agrees at 12 bases. The germline CDR1 and CDR2 sequences are MNHEY and SVGAGI. The CDR3 totals 16 residues. DNA of the CDR3: TGTGACAGCAGTTCGCCACTAGCGGGAGGTTTTGGGGAGCTGTTTTAT. This gives the protein CDSSSPLAGGFGELFY.

This clonotype was picked up many times. V is TRBV4-3 and J is TRBJ1-4; D is ambiguous. The germline V gene encodes CDR1 LGHNA and CDR2 YSLEER. V shed 0 bases and J shed 3 bases, with 14 bases lying between them. The CDR3 extends over 17 amino acids. DNA for the CDR3: TGCGCCAGCAGCCAAGATATTTCGGGGTGGGCTAATGAAAAACTGTTTTTT. This translates into CASSQDISGWANEKLFF.

The chain couples TRBV11-1 to TRBJ2-2, with D unresolved. The CDR3 extends over 13 amino acids. Looked up from germline, CDR1 is SGHAT and CDR2 is FQDESV (reference sequence). The V and J ends lost 4 bases and 6 bases respectively, with 9 bases between them. The CDR3 bases are TGTGCCAGCAGCTGTGAGTTACCCGGGGAGCTGTTTTTT. This codes for CASSCELPGELFF.

About this clonotype itself: A much larger clonotype is one base distant, so this may be a read error. The V and J genes are TRBV6-5 and TRBJ2-3; D may be TRBD1 or TRBD2 (5 bases each). The CDR3 has 14 residues. In germline, CDR1 is MNHEY, CDR2 SVGAGI. CDR3 region: CASRTPGPTDTRYF. The CDR3 bases are TGTGCCAGCAGGACCCCGGGGCCGACAGATACGCGGTATTTT.

Details on this clonotype: Mismatch with germline at one junction end may stem from a read error. The CDR3 is CASGQMLGGGSPSTGELFF. The DNA for the CDR3 is TGTGCCAGCGGACAAATGCTAGGGGGCGGTTCACCGTCCACCGGGGAACTGTTTTTT. V gene TRBV11-1 combines with J gene TRBJ2-2; 7 nucleotides agree with TRBD1. CDR1 and CDR2 (germline): SGHAT, FQDESV (reference sequence). CDR3 size: 19 residues.

As for this clonotype: Compared with germline, one end of the junction differs, possibly owing to a read error. The chain couples TRBV6-2 or TRBV6-3 to TRBJ2-1; D gene ambiguous. Germline CDR1 is MNHEY and CDR2 is SVGEGT. The CDR3 loop spans 13 amino acids. CDR3 bases: TGTGTCAGCACGGCGGCCCCCTACCATGAGCAGTTCTTC. Protein: CVSTAAPYHEQFF.

The sample holds many counts of this clonotype. This chain uses TRBV11-2 with TRBJ2-3, with D possibly being TRBD1 or TRBD2 (5 bases each). The CDR3 is made up of 15 amino acids. The V end lost 3 bases, the J end lost 3 bases, and 13 bases lay between the germline ends. CDR1 is SGHAT, CDR2 FQNNGV, per germline. Here the CDR3 DNA reads TGTGCCAGCAGCTTTCGGGGCGATCGGACAGATACGCAGTATTTT. It yields the protein CASSFRGDRTDTQYF.

There are many counts of this clonotype. The J gene is TRBJ2-2, the V gene TRBV6-1, with D perhaps TRBD1 or TRBD2 (5 bases each). This CDR3 spans 14 amino acids. V dropped 4 bases and J dropped 3 bases, with 9 bases sitting between them. From germline, CDR1 is MNHNS and CDR2 SASEGT. CDR3 residues: CASSAGAYTGELFF. The CDR3 DNA reads as TGTGCCAGCAGTGCCGGGGCCTACACCGGGGAGCTGTTTTTT.

Turning to this clonotype: A read error may produce the germline difference seen at one junction end. The chain has TRBV6-2 or TRBV6-3 and TRBJ1-2; D remains unclear. The germline CDR1 and CDR2 sequences are MNHEY and SVGEGT. The CDR3 length is 13 residues. Here the CDR3 DNA reads TGTACCAGCTATCGCTCCGCGGGAGATGGCTACACGTTC. Protein product: CTSYRSAGDGYTF.

This clonotype was picked up one time. The junction and the germline gene differ at one end; a read error may be behind it. This chain links TRBV12-3 or TRBV12-4 with TRBJ1-5; 9 positions agree with TRBD1. This CDR3 comprises 16 residues. The chain's CDR3 is CASSLHGTGLNQPQHF. In nucleotides, the CDR3 is TGTGCCAGTAGTTTACATGGGACAGGGCTTAATCAGCCCCAGCATTTT.

Regarding this clonotype: The final CDR3 position lacks the conserved phenylalanine or tryptophan, pointing to a likely read error. Because the CDR3's place on the DNA is in doubt, the DNA is left out and the CDR3 is given as listed by TCRdb. V gene TRBV11-2 combines with J gene TRBJ2-1. Inclusive of both ends, the CDR3 amounts to 12 amino acids. Germline V gene data show CDR1 as SGHAT and CDR2 as FQNNGV. CDR3 sequence reads: CASSLDRGEQLY.

Of note for this clonotype: With a much larger clone just one base away, this may be a read error. The V gene is TRBV6-2 or TRBV6-3, the J gene TRBJ2-3; 9 nucleotides line up with TRBD2. CDR1 is MNHEY, CDR2 SVGEGT, per germline. The CDR3 contains 16 residues. Trimming cost V 1 base and J 1 base; bases outside gene matches: 3. This CDR3 reads CASSYLPSGGTDTQYF. Here the CDR3 DNA reads TGTGCCAGCAGTTACTTGCCTAGCGGGGGCACAGATACGCAGTATTTT.

This rearrangement joins TRBV29-1 to TRBJ1-1; D unresolved. The V end was cut by 4 bases, the J end by 0 bases, with 9 bases between. This CDR3 is built from 13 residues. The germline CDR1 and CDR2 sequences are SQVTM and ANQGSEA. CDR3 residues: CSVGAAVNTEAFF. In nucleotides, the CDR3 is TGCAGCGTTGGTGCAGCGGTGAACACTGAAGCTTTCTTT.

This clonotype was recorded once. One end of the junction varies from germline; a read error may be responsible. This rearrangement joins TRBV12-3 or TRBV12-4 to TRBJ2-1, with TRBD1 identical over 8 bases. This CDR3 region has 15 residues. The CDR3 nucleotides are TGTACCAGCAATCCCCCAGGGGGCGGAAAGAATGAGCAGTTCTTC. It yields the protein CTSNPPGGGKNEQFF.

This chain connects TRBV5-1 to TRBJ1-1; D perhaps matches TRBD1 (6 bases). This CDR3 is built from 14 residues. V shed 4 bases and J shed 2 bases, with 12 bases lying between them. In germline, CDR1 is SGHRS, CDR2 YFSETQ. CDR3 DNA sequence: TGCGCCAGCAGCCTTCTACAGGGTAACACTGAAGCTTTCTTT. Translated: CASSLLQGNTEAFF.